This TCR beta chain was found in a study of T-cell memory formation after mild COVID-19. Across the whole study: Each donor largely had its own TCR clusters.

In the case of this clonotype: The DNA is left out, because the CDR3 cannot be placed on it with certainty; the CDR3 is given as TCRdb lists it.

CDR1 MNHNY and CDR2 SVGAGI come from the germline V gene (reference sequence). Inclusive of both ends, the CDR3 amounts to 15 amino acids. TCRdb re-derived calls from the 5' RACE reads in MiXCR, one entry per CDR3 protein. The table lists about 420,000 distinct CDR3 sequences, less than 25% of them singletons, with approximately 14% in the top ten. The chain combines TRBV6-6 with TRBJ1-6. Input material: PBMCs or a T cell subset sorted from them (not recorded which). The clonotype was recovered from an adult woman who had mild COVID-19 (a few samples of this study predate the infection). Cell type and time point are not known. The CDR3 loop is CASSSSTVYNSPLHF.